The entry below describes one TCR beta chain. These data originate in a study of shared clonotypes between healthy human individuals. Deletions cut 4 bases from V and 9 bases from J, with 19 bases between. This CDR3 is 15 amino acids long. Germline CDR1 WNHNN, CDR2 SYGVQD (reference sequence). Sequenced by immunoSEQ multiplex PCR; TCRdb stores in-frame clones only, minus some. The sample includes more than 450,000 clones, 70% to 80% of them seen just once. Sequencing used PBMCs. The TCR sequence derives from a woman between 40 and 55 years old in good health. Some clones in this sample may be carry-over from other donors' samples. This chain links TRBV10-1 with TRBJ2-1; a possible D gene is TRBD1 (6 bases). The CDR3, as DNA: TGCGCCAGCAGTGTGGGACACTCAGGAGTTCGTGAGCAGTTCTTC. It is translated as CASSVGHSGVREQFF.